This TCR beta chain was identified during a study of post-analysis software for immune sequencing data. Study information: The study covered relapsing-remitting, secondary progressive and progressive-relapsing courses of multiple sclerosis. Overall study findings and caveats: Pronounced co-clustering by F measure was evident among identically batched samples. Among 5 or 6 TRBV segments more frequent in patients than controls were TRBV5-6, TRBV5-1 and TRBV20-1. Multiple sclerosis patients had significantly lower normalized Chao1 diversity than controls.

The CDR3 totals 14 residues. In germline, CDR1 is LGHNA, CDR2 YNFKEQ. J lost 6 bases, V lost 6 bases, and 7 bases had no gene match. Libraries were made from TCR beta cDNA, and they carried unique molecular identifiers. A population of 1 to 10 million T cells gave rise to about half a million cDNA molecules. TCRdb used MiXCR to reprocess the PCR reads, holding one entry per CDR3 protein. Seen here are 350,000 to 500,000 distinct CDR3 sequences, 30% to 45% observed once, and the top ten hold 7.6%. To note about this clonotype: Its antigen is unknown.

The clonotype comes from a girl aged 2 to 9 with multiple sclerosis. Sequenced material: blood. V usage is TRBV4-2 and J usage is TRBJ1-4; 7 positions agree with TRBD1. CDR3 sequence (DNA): TGTGCCAGCAGGAGTGACAGGGAGTATGAAAAACTGTTTTTT. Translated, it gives CASRSDREYEKLFF.